This T cell receptor beta chain was identified during a study of vaccination and CD4 T cells after COVID-19. Treatment: roughly 10-day PBMC culture with coronavirus spike peptide pools or control peptides (ViraFEST assay). Samples of CD4+ T cells were obtained from the unexposed donor before the COVID-19 pandemic (2011-2018). This CDR3 contains 14 residues. Germline assignment: CDR1 SGHVS and CDR2 FNYEAQ. V shed 5 bases and J 6 bases; nucleotides not matched to a gene: 8. Study-level points and caveats: Only post-vaccination samples contained a median around 83% of the reactive clones in convalescent patients.

Points on this clonotype: As yet, its antigen is unknown.

Oncomine TCR Beta short-read sequencing was applied to DNA from cultured CD4+ T cells. Investigators obtained genomic DNA by extraction from cultured CD4+ T cells. TCRdb reanalysed the PCR reads using MiXCR and keeps one entry per CDR3 protein. Counted here are about 8,400 distinct CDR3 sequences, roughly 43% occurring once; the ten biggest clones make up roughly 20%. Sequenced: CD4+ T cells from blood, cultured in vitro. The chain uses TRBV7-6 and TRBJ2-3, with 7 bases aligning to TRBD1. The receptor was derived from a human donor in good health. CDR3 sequence (DNA): TGTGCCAGCAGCCTCACAGGGGACGGGGATACGCAGTATTTT. It specifies CASSLTGDGDTQYF.